These 21 T cell receptor beta chains originate from one sample sequenced in a study of T cell responses to AZD1222 COVID-19 vaccine. Generated by immunoSEQ multiplex PCR, the TCRdb table keeps only in-frame clones and is missing some. The table includes around 79,000 clones, 88% detected once. Sequences were derived from peripheral blood, sampled on day 0 of AZD1222 vaccination. These TCRs come from an adult in good health.

This chain uses TRBV27 with TRBJ1-1; D uncertain. V lost 2 bases and J lost 5, with 9 bases in between. The CDR3 has 13 amino acids. Germline CDR1 reads MNHEY; CDR2 reads SMNVEV (reference sequence). The CDR3 loop is CASSLKWGTEAFF. For the CDR3, the DNA is TGTGCCAGCAGTTTAAAGTGGGGAACTGAAGCTTTCTTT.

The gene calls are TRBV7-9 and TRBJ1-6, with 7 bases matching TRBD1. The CDR3 has 15 amino acids. The germline gives CDR1 SEHNR, CDR2 FQNEAQ (reference sequence). V lost 5 bases, J lost 8 bases, and 9 bases stayed unmatched. The CDR3 coding sequence is TGTGCCAGCAGCCCCGCAGGGGGGGGGCATTCACCCCTCCACTTT. Translating it yields CASSPAGGGHSPLHF.

This chain links TRBV7-3 with TRBJ1-1, with D unresolved. There are 13 residues in the CDR3. Germline V gene data show CDR1 as SGHTA and CDR2 as FQGTGA. V lost 3 bases and J 0 bases, leaving 5 bases between the germline ends. CDR3 DNA: TGTGCCAGCAGCTTGGAGTTGAACACTGAAGCTTTCTTT. Its translation: CASSLELNTEAFF.

Notes on this clone: A junction boundary mismatches the germline segment, possibly from a read error. The chain has TRBV7-7 and TRBJ2-3; weak D call: TRBD1 (5 bases). This CDR3 is built from 15 residues. Germline loops: CDR1 SSHAT, CDR2 FNYEAQ (reference sequence). The CDR3 sequence: CASSWGPGGTDTQYF. CDR3 DNA sequence: TGTGCTAGCAGCTGGGGCCCTGGAGGCACAGATACGCAGTATTTT.

The J gene is TRBJ2-3, the V gene TRBV3-1 (or the pseudogene TRBV3-2); no reliable D call. The CDR3 runs to 14 residues. Germline V gene sequence: CDR1 LGHDT, CDR2 YNNKEL (reference sequence). The V end was cut by 0 bases, the J end by 0 bases, with 4 bases between. CDR3 protein: CASSQDRSTDTQYF. CDR3 DNA sequence: TGTGCCAGCAGCCAAGACAGGAGCACAGATACGCAGTATTTT.

The chain couples TRBV7-3 to TRBJ2-2; TRBD1 might be the D (5 bases). This CDR3 is 16 amino acids long. V lost 1 base, J lost 4 bases, and 13 bases lay in between. Germline CDR1 SGHTA, CDR2 FQGTGA. The chain's CDR3 is CASSLRAGPSTGELFF. DNA of the CDR3: TGTGCCAGCAGCTTAAGGGCAGGGCCGAGCACCGGGGAGCTGTTTTTT.

The chain combines TRBV3-1 (or the pseudogene TRBV3-2) with TRBJ1-4; the D gene is possibly TRBD1 (6 bases). Germline V gene lookup returns CDR1 LGHDT and CDR2 YNNKEL (reference sequence). The CDR3 loop spans 15 amino acids. The V end was cut by 0 bases, the J end by 2 bases, with 7 bases between. Here the CDR3 DNA reads TGTGCCAGCAGCCAAGACGGGGGCACTAATGAAAAACTGTTTTTT. As protein: CASSQDGGTNEKLFF.

The J gene is TRBJ1-1, the V gene TRBV5-1, with D possibly matching TRBD1 (5 bases). CDR1 is SGHRS and CDR2 is YFSETQ in the germline V gene. Between the trimmed V and J ends, which lost 0 bases and 6 bases, there was a span of 15 bases. The CDR3 is 15 residues long. The CDR3 is CASSLASTWGAEAFF. CDR3 sequence (DNA): TGCGCCAGCAGCTTGGCCAGCACATGGGGGGCTGAAGCTTTCTTT.

The rearrangement joins TRBV11-2 to TRBJ2-3; 9 bases are a match to TRBD2. Germline trimming cut 2 bases from V and 7 bases from J; bases unmatched to any gene: 4. CDR1 is SGHAT and CDR2 is FQNNGV in the germline V gene. The CDR3 is 14 residues long. The CDR3 spells CASSLILAGNTQYF. DNA of the CDR3: TGTGCCAGCAGCTTAATCCTAGCGGGGAATACGCAGTATTTT.

This clone was recorded a few times. The J gene is TRBJ1-1, the V gene TRBV29-1; D perhaps matches TRBD1 (6 bases). Trimming pared 7 bases from V and 2 bases from J, leaving 14 bases between. The CDR3 sequence is 13 residues long. Germline V gives CDR1 SQVTM, CDR2 ANQGSEA. The CDR3 DNA follows: TGCAGCGCGGGGGGGCTAGCTAACACTGAAGCTTTCTTT. This translates into CSAGGLANTEAFF.

This clone has more than one count but fewer than ten. The chain uses TRBV4-2 and TRBJ2-7; TRBD1 matches at 10 bases. This CDR3 is built from 15 residues. V lost 7 bases, J lost 0 bases, and 6 bases stayed unmatched. Germline loops: CDR1 LGHNA, CDR2 YNFKEQ. Here the CDR3 reads CASTPGQGSSYEQYF. In DNA, the CDR3 is TGTGCCAGCACGCCGGGACAGGGGTCCTCCTACGAGCAGTACTTC.

The chain combines TRBV5-1 with TRBJ2-5; 7 bases fit TRBD1. The trim removed 4 bases at V and 0 bases at J, leaving 6 bases unmatched. The CDR3 has 15 amino acids. CDR1 is SGHRS and CDR2 is YFSETQ in the germline V gene. The CDR3 DNA reads TGCGCCAGCAGCGACGGGACAGCGTACCAAGAGACCCAGTACTTC. Translating it yields CASSDGTAYQETQYF.

This chain joins TRBV7-9 and TRBJ2-5, with 8 bases identical to TRBD2. CDR1 and CDR2 from the germline V gene are SEHNR and FQNEAQ (reference sequence). The length of the CDR3 is 16 residues. The J segment lost 3 bases and the V segment lost 5 bases, leaving 11 bases of the junction unmatched. CDR3 coding DNA: TGTGCCAGCAGCCCGACGCCCGGGACTAGAGAAGAGACCCAGTACTTC. Translation gives CASSPTPGTREETQYF.

V gene TRBV10-3 combines with J gene TRBJ2-7, with D maybe TRBD1 (5 bases). The CDR3 covers 12 residues. Trimming pared 5 bases from V and 3 bases from J, leaving 8 bases between. The V gene's germline CDR1 is ENHRY and CDR2 SYGVKD. This chain's CDR3 is CAISSTDYEQYF. DNA of the CDR3: TGTGCCATCAGTTCGACAGACTACGAGCAGTACTTC.

J is TRBJ1-2 and V is TRBV2; 8 nucleotides agree with TRBD1. Losses at the gene ends were 6 bases for V and 8 bases for J; bases not matched to a gene: 2. Germline lookup yields CDR1 SNHLY and CDR2 FYNNEI. This CDR3 comprises 11 residues. CDR3 nucleotides: TGTGCCAGCAGAGACAGGGGCGGCTACACCTTC. Protein product: CASRDRGGYTF.

The chain combines TRBV11-2 with TRBJ2-7, with 8 bases that match TRBD2. The CDR3 is made up of 14 amino acids. CDR1 SGHAT and CDR2 FQNNGV come from the germline V gene. The ends lost 5 bases at V and 4 bases at J; junction bases unmatched: 7. The CDR3 reads CASSMVLAGYEQYF. DNA for the CDR3: TGTGCCAGCAGCATGGTTCTAGCGGGTTACGAGCAGTACTTC. The whole variable domain, remainder taken from reference TRBV11-2 and TRBJ2-7, is EAGVAQSPRYKIIEKRQSVAFWCNPISGHATLYWYQQILGQGPKLLIQFQNNGVVDDSQLPKDRFSAERLKGVDSTLKIQPAKLEDSAVYLCASSMVLAGYEQYFGPGTRLTVT.

The V and J genes are TRBV5-1 and TRBJ2-7; maybe TRBD2 (5 bases). There are 14 residues in the CDR3. V was trimmed by 4 bases and J by 0 bases, leaving 11 bases between them. CDR1 is SGHRS and CDR2 is YFSETQ in the germline V gene. CDR3 region: CASSPAASSYEQYF. The CDR3 DNA reads as TGCGCCAGCAGCCCAGCGGCAAGCTCCTACGAGCAGTACTTC.

The chain employs TRBV7-3 and TRBJ2-3, with D maybe TRBD1 (6 bases). Trimming took off 3 bases at V and 2 bases at J, with 18 bases between the two ends. CDR1 SGHTA and CDR2 FQGTGA come from the germline V gene. CDR3 length equals 17 residues. CDR3 sequence: CASSLRGTATFTDTQYF. In DNA, the CDR3 is TGTGCCAGCAGCTTGAGGGGGACGGCGACTTTCACAGATACGCAGTATTTT.

The chain joins TRBV4-2 to TRBJ1-2; TRBD1 aligns across 9 bases. Trimming at V came to 0 bases and at J to 5 bases, leaving 10 bases not matched to a gene. This CDR3 comprises 17 residues. Germline CDR1 and CDR2: LGHNA and YNFKEQ. For the CDR3, the DNA is TGTGCCAGCAGCCAAGATTCCCGCGGGACAGGGTCGTATGGCTACACCTTC. The encoded protein is CASSQDSRGTGSYGYTF.

This sequence joins TRBV9 and TRBJ2-7, with a tentative D call TRBD1 (6 bases). Trimming took 4 bases from V and 4 from J, leaving 12 bases between them. This CDR3 has 13 amino acids. Germline lookup yields CDR1 SGDLS and CDR2 YYNGEE. The CDR3 loop is CASSFRDTYEQYF. The CDR3 nucleotides are TGTGCCAGCAGCTTCAGGGACACTTACGAGCAGTACTTC.

The chain carries TRBV9 and TRBJ2-1, with D possibly matching TRBD2 (5 bases). Trimming stripped 7 bases from V and 4 bases from J, with 12 bases between. CDR3 length: 13 residues. Germline V gives CDR1 SGDLS, CDR2 YYNGEE. The CDR3 is CASRPGSYNEQFF. CDR3 nucleotide sequence: TGTGCCAGCCGCCCTGGGAGTTACAATGAGCAGTTCTTC. Filled out from reference TRBV9 and TRBJ2-1, the complete variable domain reads DSGVTQTPKHLITATGQRVTLRCSPRSGDLSVYWYQQSLDQGLQFLIQYYNGEERAKGNILERFSAQQFPDLHSELNLSSLELGDSALYFCASRPGSYNEQFFGPGTRLTVL.